This T cell receptor beta chain was recorded in a study of cytomegalovirus exposure and HLA in healthy donors. The CDR3 runs to 12 residues. Germline V lookup: CDR1 LGHNT, CDR2 FRNRAP. The germline V and J ends were trimmed by 6 bases and 7 bases, with 12 bases remaining between them. Of note for this clone: The antigen remains undetermined.

Profiling relied on immunoSEQ multiplex PCR, and the TCRdb table lists in-frame clones only, not all of them. The repertoire holds roughly 140,000 clones, approximately 93% seen once, with 0.6% to 0.8% in the top ten. Study-level points and caveats: In vitro confirmation showed three CMV-associated chains to be CMV antigen specific. Cytomegalovirus association was assigned to 150 to 200 TCR beta chains.

V gene TRBV12-5 combines with J gene TRBJ2-5, with TRBD1 as a possible D gene (6 bases). Sequenced: PBMCs. The clonotype was recovered from a man between 18 and 29 years old in good health and CMV-seronegative. CDR3 region: CASGVDSGTQYF. CDR3 bases: TGTGCTAGTGGGGTGGACAGTGGGACCCAGTACTTC.